The present entry profiles one T cell receptor beta chain with its context. Its antigen is unknown. The data originate from a study of vaccination and CD4 T cells after COVID-19. Study overall: Sampling post-COVID took place a median around 99 days after diagnosis (range 35 to 161). Whole-study findings and limits: In median terms, SARS-CoV-2-reactive clonotypes went from about 20 to 38, a nonsignificant rise. It was found that, in convalescent patients, 304 of 307 vaccine-specific clones were spike mono-reactive.

V lost 6 bases, J lost 3 bases, and 11 bases stayed unmatched. This CDR3 comprises 17 residues. Treatment indicated: roughly ten-day PBMC culture with coronavirus spike peptide pools or control peptides (ViraFEST assay). Via ViraFEST, peptide pools expanded antigen-specific T cells before TCR sequencing. Sequencing of the DNA from cultured CD4+ T cells was carried out with the Oncomine TCR Beta short-read assay. Each CDR3 protein is one row after TCRdb ran MiXCR on the PCR reads. Of roughly 13,000 distinct CDR3 sequences in the sample, 55% were seen once. This chain joins TRBV12-3 or TRBV12-4 and TRBJ2-2; 9 positions match TRBD2. This TCR was sampled from a human donor who had recovered from COVID-19. The sequencing sample was made of CD4+ T cells from blood, cultured in vitro. The CDR3 DNA sequence: TGTGCCAGCAGGGGGCAGGGAAGCGGGAGGTACACCGGGGAGCTGTTTTTT. Translation gives CASRGQGSGRYTGELFF.